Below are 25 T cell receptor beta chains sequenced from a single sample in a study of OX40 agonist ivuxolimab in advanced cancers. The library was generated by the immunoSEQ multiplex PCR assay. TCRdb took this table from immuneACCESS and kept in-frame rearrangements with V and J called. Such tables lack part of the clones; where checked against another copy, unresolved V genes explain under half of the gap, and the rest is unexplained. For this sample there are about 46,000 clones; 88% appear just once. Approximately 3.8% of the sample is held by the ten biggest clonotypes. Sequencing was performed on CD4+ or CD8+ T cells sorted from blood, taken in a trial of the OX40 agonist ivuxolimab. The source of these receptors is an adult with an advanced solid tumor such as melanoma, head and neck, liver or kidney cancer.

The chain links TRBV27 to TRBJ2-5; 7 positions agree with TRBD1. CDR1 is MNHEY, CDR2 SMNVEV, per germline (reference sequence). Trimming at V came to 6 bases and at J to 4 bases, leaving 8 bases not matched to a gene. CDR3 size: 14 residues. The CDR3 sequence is CASRRDRERETQYF. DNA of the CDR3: TGTGCCAGCAGGCGTGACAGGGAACGAGAGACCCAGTACTTC.

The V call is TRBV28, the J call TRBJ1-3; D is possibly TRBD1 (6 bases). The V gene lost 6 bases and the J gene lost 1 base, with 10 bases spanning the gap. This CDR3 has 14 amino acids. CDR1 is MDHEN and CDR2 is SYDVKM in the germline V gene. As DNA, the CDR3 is TGTGCCAGCAGCCCCCAGGGGTCTGGAAACACCATATATTTT. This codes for CASSPQGSGNTIYF.

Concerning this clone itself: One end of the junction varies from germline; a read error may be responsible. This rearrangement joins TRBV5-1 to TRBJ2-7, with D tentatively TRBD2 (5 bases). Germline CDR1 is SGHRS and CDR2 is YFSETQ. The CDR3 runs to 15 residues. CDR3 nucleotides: TGCGCCAGCAGCCCCACCCCAAGCGGAATCTACGGGCAGTACTTC. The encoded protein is CASSPTPSGIYGQYF.

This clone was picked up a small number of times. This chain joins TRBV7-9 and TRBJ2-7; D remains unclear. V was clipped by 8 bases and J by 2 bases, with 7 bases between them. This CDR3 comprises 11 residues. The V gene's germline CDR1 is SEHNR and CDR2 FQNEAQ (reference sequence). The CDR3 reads CASGRTYEQYF. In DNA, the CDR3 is TGTGCCAGCGGGCGGACCTACGAGCAGTACTTC.

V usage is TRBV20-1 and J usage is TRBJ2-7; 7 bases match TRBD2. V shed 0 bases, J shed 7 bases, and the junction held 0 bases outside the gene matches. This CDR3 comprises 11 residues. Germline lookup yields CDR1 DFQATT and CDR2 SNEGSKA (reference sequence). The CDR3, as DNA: TGCAGTGCTAGAGAAGCGGGGGAGCAGTACTTC. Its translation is CSAREAGEQYF.

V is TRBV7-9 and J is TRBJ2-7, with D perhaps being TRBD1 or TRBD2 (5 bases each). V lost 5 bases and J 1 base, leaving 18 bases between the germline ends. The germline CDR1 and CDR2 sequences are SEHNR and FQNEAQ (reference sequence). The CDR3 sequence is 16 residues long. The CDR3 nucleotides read TGTGCCAGCAGCGCCCGTCGAGGGGTAGGATCCTACGAGCAGTACTTC. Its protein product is CASSARRGVGSYEQYF.

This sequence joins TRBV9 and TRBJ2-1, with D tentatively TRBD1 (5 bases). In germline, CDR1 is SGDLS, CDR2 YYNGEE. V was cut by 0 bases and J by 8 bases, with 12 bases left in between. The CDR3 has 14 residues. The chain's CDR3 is CASSVAPNRYEQFF. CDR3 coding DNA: TGTGCCAGCAGCGTAGCCCCCAACAGGTATGAGCAGTTCTTC.

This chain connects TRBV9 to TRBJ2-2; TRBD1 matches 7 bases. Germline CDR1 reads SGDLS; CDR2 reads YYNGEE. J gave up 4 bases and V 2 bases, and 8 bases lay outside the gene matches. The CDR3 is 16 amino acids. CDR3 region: CASSVGQAVGTGELFF. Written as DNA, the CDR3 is TGTGCCAGCAGCGTTGGACAGGCGGTTGGCACCGGGGAGCTGTTTTTT.

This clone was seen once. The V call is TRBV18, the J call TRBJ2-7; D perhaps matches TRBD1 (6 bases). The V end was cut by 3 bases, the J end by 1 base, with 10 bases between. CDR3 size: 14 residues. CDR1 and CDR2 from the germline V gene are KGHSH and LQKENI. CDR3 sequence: CASSPPGHSYEQYF. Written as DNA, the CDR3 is TGTGCCAGCTCACCTCCGGGACATTCCTACGAGCAGTACTTC.

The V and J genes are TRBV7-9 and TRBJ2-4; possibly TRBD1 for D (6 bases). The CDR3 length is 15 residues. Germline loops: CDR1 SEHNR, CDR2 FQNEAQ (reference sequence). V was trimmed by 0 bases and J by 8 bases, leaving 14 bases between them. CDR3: CASSLARTEVDIQYF. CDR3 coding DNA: TGTGCCAGCAGCTTAGCGAGGACAGAGGTGGACATTCAGTACTTC.

The CDR3 loop is CASSEGWGQGYGYTF. CDR3 nucleotides: TGTGCCAGCAGTGAGGGGTGGGGTCAGGGATATGGCTACACCTTC. The V gene is TRBV6-1, the J gene TRBJ1-2, with D possibly being TRBD1 (5 bases). The ends were cut back, 3 bases at V and 5 bases at J, with 16 bases in the middle. Germline V gene data show CDR1 as MNHNS and CDR2 as SASEGT. The CDR3 is 15 residues long.

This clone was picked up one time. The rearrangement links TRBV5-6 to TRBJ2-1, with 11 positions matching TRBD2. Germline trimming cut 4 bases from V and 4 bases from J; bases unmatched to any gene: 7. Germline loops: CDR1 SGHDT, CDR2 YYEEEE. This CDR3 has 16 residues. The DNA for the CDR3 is TGTGCCAGCAGCACGACTAGCGGGGTGGCTTACAATGAGCAGTTCTTC. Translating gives CASSTTSGVAYNEQFF.

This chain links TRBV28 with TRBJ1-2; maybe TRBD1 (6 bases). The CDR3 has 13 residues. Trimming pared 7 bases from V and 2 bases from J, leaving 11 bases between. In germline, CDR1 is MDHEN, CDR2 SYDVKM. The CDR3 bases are TGTGCCAGCATCGGGGGGCTCAACTATGGCTACACCTTC. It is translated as CASIGGLNYGYTF.

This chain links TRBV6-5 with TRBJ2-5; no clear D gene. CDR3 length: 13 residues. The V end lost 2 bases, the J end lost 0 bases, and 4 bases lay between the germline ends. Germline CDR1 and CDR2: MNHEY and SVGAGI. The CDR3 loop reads CASSYTYQETQYF. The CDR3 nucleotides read TGTGCCAGCAGTTACACGTACCAAGAGACCCAGTACTTC.

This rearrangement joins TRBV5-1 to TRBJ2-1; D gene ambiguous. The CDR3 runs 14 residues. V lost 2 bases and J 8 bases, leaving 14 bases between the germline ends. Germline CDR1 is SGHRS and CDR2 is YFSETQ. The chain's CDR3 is CASSFEDSRDEQFF. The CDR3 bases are TGCGCCAGCAGCTTTGAAGATAGTCGCGATGAGCAGTTCTTC.

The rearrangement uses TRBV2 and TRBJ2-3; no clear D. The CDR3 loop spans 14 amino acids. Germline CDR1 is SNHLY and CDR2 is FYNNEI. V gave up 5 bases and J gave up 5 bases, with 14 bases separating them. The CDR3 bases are TGTGCCAGCAGTCGTAGGACGACAAAAGATACGCAGTATTTT. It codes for CASSRRTTKDTQYF. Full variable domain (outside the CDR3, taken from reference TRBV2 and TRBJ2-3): EPEVTQTPSHQVTQMGQEVILRCVPISNHLYFYWYRQILGQKVEFLVSFYNNEISEKSEIFDDQFSVERPDGSNFTLKIRSTKLEDSAMYFCASSRRTTKDTQYFGPGTRLTVL.

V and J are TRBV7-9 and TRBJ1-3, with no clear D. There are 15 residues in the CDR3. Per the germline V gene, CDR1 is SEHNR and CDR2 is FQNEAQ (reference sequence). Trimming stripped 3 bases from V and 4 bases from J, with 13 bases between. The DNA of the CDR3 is TGTGCCAGCAGCTTGGCAAAGGAAGCGGGAAACACCATATATTTT. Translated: CASSLAKEAGNTIYF.

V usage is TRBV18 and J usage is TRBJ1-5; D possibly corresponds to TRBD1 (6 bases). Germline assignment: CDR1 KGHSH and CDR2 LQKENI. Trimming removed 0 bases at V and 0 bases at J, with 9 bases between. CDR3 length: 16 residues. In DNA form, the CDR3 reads TGTGCCAGCTCACCACCAGGGGGGGATAGCAATCAGCCCCAGCATTTT. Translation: CASSPPGGDSNQPQHF.

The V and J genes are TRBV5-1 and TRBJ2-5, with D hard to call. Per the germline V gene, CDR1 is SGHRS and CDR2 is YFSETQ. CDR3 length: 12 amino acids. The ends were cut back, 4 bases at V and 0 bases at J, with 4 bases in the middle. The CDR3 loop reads CASSLYQETQYF. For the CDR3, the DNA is TGCGCCAGCAGCCTATACCAAGAGACCCAGTACTTC. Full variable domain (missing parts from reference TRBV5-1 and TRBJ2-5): KAGVTQTPRYLIKTRGQQVTLSCSPISGHRSVSWYQQTPGQGLQFLFEYFSETQRNKGNFPGRFSGRQFSNSRSEMNVSTLELGDSALYLCASSLYQETQYFGPGTRLLVL.

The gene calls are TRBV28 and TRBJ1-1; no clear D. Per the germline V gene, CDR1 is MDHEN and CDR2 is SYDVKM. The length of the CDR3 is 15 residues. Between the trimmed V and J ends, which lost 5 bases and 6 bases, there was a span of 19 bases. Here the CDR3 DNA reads TGTGCCAGCAGTCCCCCAGCGGGATGGGTGGCTGAAGCTTTCTTT. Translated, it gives CASSPPAGWVAEAFF.

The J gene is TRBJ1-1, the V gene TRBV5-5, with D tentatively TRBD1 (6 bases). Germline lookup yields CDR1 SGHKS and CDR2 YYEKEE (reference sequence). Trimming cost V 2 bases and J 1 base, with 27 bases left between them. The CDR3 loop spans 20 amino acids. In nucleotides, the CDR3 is TGTGCCAGCAGCTTTAAATTTTTGGGGCAGGGGTTTTTTCGGAACACTGAAGCTTTCTTT. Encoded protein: CASSFKFLGQGFFRNTEAFF.

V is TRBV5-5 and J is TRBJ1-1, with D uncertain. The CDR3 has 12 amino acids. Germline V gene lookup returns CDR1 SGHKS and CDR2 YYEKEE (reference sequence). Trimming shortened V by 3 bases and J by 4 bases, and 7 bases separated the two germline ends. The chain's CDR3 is CASSYGRTEAFF. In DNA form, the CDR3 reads TGTGCCAGCAGCTACGGACGCACTGAAGCTTTCTTT.

The chain's CDR3 is CASRSQGGYNEQFF. The CDR3 DNA reads TGTGCCAGTAGATCCCAGGGGGGGTACAATGAGCAGTTCTTC. This rearrangement joins TRBV19 to TRBJ2-1, with D perhaps TRBD1 or TRBD2 (7 bases each). V was pared by 6 bases and J by 4 bases, with 13 bases between. The CDR3 spans 14 residues. In germline, CDR1 is LNHDA, CDR2 SQIVND (reference sequence).

The DNA of the CDR3 is TGTGCCAGCAGCTCGGGACGGAACCAAGAGACCCAGTACTTC. Translated: CASSSGRNQETQYF. V usage is TRBV11-3 and J usage is TRBJ2-5; D may be TRBD1 or TRBD2 (5 bases each). Looked up from germline, CDR1 is SGHNT and CDR2 is YENEEA. The V end lost 4 bases, the J end lost 0 bases, and 9 bases lay between the germline ends. CDR3 size: 14 residues. The variable domain in full, completed from reference TRBV11-3 and TRBJ2-5, reads EAGVVQSPRYKIIEKKQPVAFWCNPISGHNTLYWYLQNLGQGPELLIRYENEEAVDDSQLPKDRFSAERLKGVDSTLKIQPAELGDSAVYLCASSSGRNQETQYFGPGTRLLVL.

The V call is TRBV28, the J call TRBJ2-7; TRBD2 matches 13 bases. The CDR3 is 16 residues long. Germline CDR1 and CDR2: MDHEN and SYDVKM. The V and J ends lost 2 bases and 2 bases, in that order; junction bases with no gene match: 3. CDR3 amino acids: CASSLTGLAGAYEQYF. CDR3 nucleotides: TGTGCCAGCAGTTTAACTGGACTAGCGGGGGCCTACGAGCAGTACTTC.